Listed below are T cell receptor beta chains from one sample, sequenced in a study of T cell responses to AZD1222 COVID-19 vaccine. Repertoires were generated with immunoSEQ multiplex PCR, while TCRdb's copy carries only in-frame clones and drops some. Of 130,000 or so clones listed, around 92% are singletons. Source: peripheral blood, taken on day 0 of AZD1222 vaccination. The source of these receptors is an adult in good health. The CDR3 runs from the conserved cysteine through the conserved F or W. The D gene is left open where the match is weak. The listing skips clone size in some rows; elsewhere it reads once, few, many or a size class.

j_call v_call d_call clone_size cdr3_nt cdr3_aa
TRBJ2-5 TRBV19 NA NA TGTGCCAGTAGCCCCGGGGGGCCTCGTCAAGAGACCCAGTACTTC CASSPGGPRQETQYF
TRBJ2-5 TRBV27 TRBD1 NA TGTGCCAGCAGTTTAGACAAACAGGGGGCACAGTACTTC CASSLDKQGAQYF
TRBJ2-5 TRBV7-8 NA NA TGTGCCAGCAGCTTAGGGACCGACGTGGAGACCCAGTACTTC CASSLGTDVETQYF
TRBJ2-7 TRBV6-5 NA NA TGTGCCAGCAGTTACTCGATGGGCGAGAGCTCCTACGAGCAGTACTTC CASSYSMGESSYEQYF
TRBJ2-2 TRBV9 NA NA TGTGCCAGCAGCACCACACCGAACACCGGGGAGCTGTTTTTT CASSTTPNTGELFF
TRBJ2-7 TRBV7-8 NA NA TGTGCCAGCAGCTTAGCGGCAGGGTCCTACGAGCAGTACTTC CASSLAAGSYEQYF
TRBJ2-3 TRBV7-3 TRBD2 NA TGTGCCAGCAGCTCGGGAGCGGGAGTTACAGATACGCAGTATTTT CASSSGAGVTDTQYF
TRBJ2-1 TRBV20-1 NA NA TGCAGTGCTAGTAGGGGTACAAAAGGTGAGCAGTTCTTC CSASRGTKGEQFF
TRBJ1-3 TRBV19 TRBD1 NA TGTGCCAGTAGACAACAGGGGGATGGAAACACCATATATTTT CASRQQGDGNTIYF
TRBJ1-4 TRBV28 TRBD1 NA TGTGCCAGCAGCATGTACCCGGGACAGGGATGGAAACTGTTTTTT CASSMYPGQGWKLFF
TRBJ1-2 TRBV5-1 NA few TGCGCCAGCAGCTCCGCTAATACACAGGTTAACTATGGCTACACCTTC CASSSANTQVNYGYTF
TRBJ2-3 TRBV5-1 TRBD1 NA TGCGCCAGCAGCTTGGCATTGTCACAGGGGACGGGCACAGATACGCAGTATTTT CASSLALSQGTGTDTQYF
TRBJ1-5 TRBV28 NA NA TGTGCCAGCAGTTCCAGAAGGGACCAGCCCCAGCATTTT CASSSRRDQPQHF
TRBJ1-2 TRBV28 NA once TGTGCCAGCAGTCCTAGGAGGGGCGACGGCTACACCTTC CASSPRRGDGYTF
TRBJ2-7 TRBV7-8 NA NA TGTGCCAGCAGCTTATCCCTGGGACTGAGGACAAGCTCCTACGAGCAGTACTTC CASSLSLGLRTSSYEQYF
TRBJ1-1 TRBV5-1 NA NA TGCGCCAGCAGCAGGGGACAAACGAACACTGAAGCTTTCTTT CASSRGQTNTEAFF
TRBJ2-5 TRBV2 NA NA TGTGCCAGCAGTGAGGGGGGAGAGACCCAGTACTTC CASSEGGETQYF
TRBJ2-1 TRBV7-3 NA NA TGTGCCAGCAGTGGCCATAAACGGGCGGACAATGAGCAGTTCTTC CASSGHKRADNEQFF
TRBJ1-2 TRBV6-6 NA NA TGTGCCAGCAGTTACACGGACCGCGGGGGGGGTGGCTACACCTTC CASSYTDRGGGGYTF
TRBJ2-2 TRBV7-2 NA NA TGTGCCAGCAGCCTTAGGAGCGGAGACACCGGGGAGCTGTTTTTT CASSLRSGDTGELFF
TRBJ1-3 TRBV7-8 NA NA TGTGCCAGCAGCTTAATTCCATCTCTCGGGGACTTGGGGGGAAACACCATATATTTT CASSLIPSLGDLGGNTIYF
TRBJ2-3 TRBV7-3 NA NA TGTGCCAGCAGCTTAATGGCGGGCTCAGATACGCAGTATTTT CASSLMAGSDTQYF
TRBJ2-2 TRBV3-1/TRBV3-2 NA NA TGTGCCAGCAGCCAAGATCTTAGCCTTATCACCGGGGAGCTGTTTTTT CASSQDLSLITGELFF
TRBJ1-2 TRBV7-9 NA NA TGTGCCAGCAGCTTAGCAGGGTACTATGGCTACACCTTC CASSLAGYYGYTF
TRBJ2-7 TRBV6-2/TRBV6-3 TRBD2 NA TGTGCCAGCAGTTACCCACATCCCGGGTTGCTAGCGGGATCGGACCTCTACGAGCAGTACTTC CASSYPHPGLLAGSDLYEQYF
TRBJ1-6 TRBV5-1 TRBD1 NA TGCGCCAGCAGCTTGGCCAGGGGGAATTCACCCCTCCACTTT CASSLARGNSPLHF
TRBJ2-1 TRBV28 TRBD1 NA TGTGCCAGCAGTTCCACAGGGGATGGGACCTACAATGAGCAGTTCTTC CASSSTGDGTYNEQFF
TRBJ1-2 TRBV6-5 NA NA TGTGCCAGCAGTCCGACAGTTCTAGGGAACTATGGCTACACCTTC CASSPTVLGNYGYTF
TRBJ2-3 TRBV2 NA NA TGTGCCAGCAGTGTGGGTCAGATTGGCACAGATACGCAGTATTTT CASSVGQIGTDTQYF
TRBJ1-2 TRBV5-1 TRBD1 NA TGCGCCGGACGAATGGGGACAGACGATGGCTACACCTTC CAGRMGTDDGYTF
TRBJ1-6 TRBV6-5 TRBD1 NA TGTGCCAGCAGTCGACGACAGGGCCGGCCCCTCCACTTT CASSRRQGRPLHF
TRBJ1-4 TRBV6-6 NA NA TGTGCCAGCAGTCCTTACCTGGGGAACCTGCTTCCTTTTTCAACTAATGAAAAACTGTTTTTT CASSPYLGNLLPFSTNEKLFF
TRBJ2-7 TRBV6-5 TRBD1 NA TGTGCCAGCACCCGGGACAGGGGTACCTACGAGCAGTACTTC CASTRDRGTYEQYF
TRBJ2-1 TRBV10-2 TRBD2 NA TGCGCCAGCAGGGAGTTTAAGGGGACTAGCGGTTACAATGAGCAGTTCTTC CASREFKGTSGYNEQFF
TRBJ2-7 TRBV12-3/TRBV12-4 NA NA TGTGCCAGCAGTGGTTTGACCGAGCAGTACTTC CASSGLTEQYF
TRBJ1-4 TRBV5-5 NA few TGTGCCAGCAGCTTGGACAGAAAGGAAAAACTGTTTTTT CASSLDRKEKLFF
TRBJ1-2 TRBV5-1 TRBD1 NA TGCGCCAGCAGCCCTGGACAGGGTTATTTGGGCTACACCTTC CASSPGQGYLGYTF
TRBJ2-7 TRBV19 NA NA TGTGCCAGTAGTTCCCATTCACAGGCGATCTACGAGCAGTACTTC CASSSHSQAIYEQYF
TRBJ2-7 TRBV7-6 NA NA TGTGCCAGCAGCTTACTCGCGGCGGACCCGGGGATCGAGCAGTACTTC CASSLLAADPGIEQYF
TRBJ1-2 TRBV15 NA NA TGTGCCACCACACCGGGACTTAGTGGCGGCTACACCTTC CATTPGLSGGYTF
TRBJ2-1 TRBV10-2 TRBD2 NA TGCGCCAGCAGAAGGCTAGCGGGAGGGCAGAGTGAGCAGTTCTTC CASRRLAGGQSEQFF
TRBJ2-1 TRBV7-9 NA NA TGTGCCAGCAGCTTATTTAGCGGATCCTACAATGAGCAGTTCTTC CASSLFSGSYNEQFF
TRBJ2-1 TRBV7-9 TRBD1 NA TGTGCCAGCAGCCAGACAGGGAGCTCCTACAATGAGCAGTTCTTC CASSQTGSSYNEQFF
TRBJ2-5 TRBV10-3 NA once TGTGCCATCAGTGAGCTCCAGGGAGAGACCCAGTACTTC CAISELQGETQYF
TRBJ2-7 TRBV5-1 TRBD2 once TGCGCCAGCAGCTTGGGCGGGTCGGCTAGCGGGAGCGGGTACGAGCAGTACTTC CASSLGGSASGSGYEQYF
TRBJ2-3 TRBV7-9 NA NA TGTGCCTCCGTTCCCCTTAGCGGAGATACGCAGTATTTT CASVPLSGDTQYF
TRBJ1-2 TRBV29-1 NA NA TGCAGCGTTGAAGCAGAAGGCTACACCTTC CSVEAEGYTF
TRBJ1-2 TRBV19 TRBD1 NA TGTGCCAGTACTCGGGACAGGGGGCGCGACTATGGCTACACCTTC CASTRDRGRDYGYTF
TRBJ2-7 TRBV28 NA NA TGTGCCAGCAGCCTTGGGACTTTTGGGCTTGGAGGATACGAGCAGTACTTC CASSLGTFGLGGYEQYF
TRBJ1-2 TRBV28 TRBD1 NA TGTGCCAGCTCTCCCACTCAGGGGGAACGGCGGGGCTACACCTTC CASSPTQGERRGYTF
TRBJ2-1 TRBV13 NA NA TGTGCCAGCAGCGCCCGGGGCCCCGGGGAGCAGTTCTTC CASSARGPGEQFF
TRBJ1-4 TRBV3-1/TRBV3-2 NA NA TGTGCCAGCAGCCAAGTAAGGGGGGGAATTGAAAAACTGTTTTTT CASSQVRGGIEKLFF